This T cell receptor (beta chain) was captured by sequencing in a study of prognosis after radiotherapy for stage I lung cancer. Study as a whole: A handful of patients developed distant metastases (median 7 months) after radiotherapy; some 15 showed no significant progression.

Genomic DNA provided the template from which TCR beta CDR3 was amplified by two-round multiplex PCR. First-round PCR amplification was performed with primers specific to each TRBV and TRBJ gene. MiXCR was run by TCRdb on the multiplex PCR reads, yielding one entry per CDR3 protein. The table has approximately 35,000 distinct CDR3 sequences, roughly a third seen once. Germline lookup yields CDR1 SGHAT and CDR2 FQDESV (reference sequence). The ends lost 5 bases at V and 0 bases at J; junction bases unmatched: 3. The CDR3 totals 14 residues. This clonotype was found many times. Its target is unknown. Broader study findings: Following stereotactic body radiation therapy, unique TCR clone counts fell, with a median of approximately 9,600 versus 7,200. Among expanded TCR clones, tumor specificity was not determined.

This sample comprised PBMCs, obtained before or after stereotactic body radiation therapy (not recorded which). This clonotype originated in a donor over 45 with non-small cell lung cancer. The J gene is TRBJ1-1, the V gene TRBV11-1; 7 bases are shared with TRBD1. Here the CDR3 DNA reads TGTGCCAGCAGCCGGACAGGAATGAACACTGAAGCTTTCTTT. Residues: CASSRTGMNTEAFF.